The 15 T cell receptor beta chains in this list originate from one sample, sequenced in a study of blood T cell repertoires in COVID-19 (dated by TCRdb to the early 2020s). Libraries came from the immunoSEQ multiplex PCR assay. This immuneACCESS table, as held by TCRdb, lists in-frame sequences with V and J called but not all clones. Of the missing ones, under half trace to an unresolved V gene in checked studies; the others have no known cause. The sample contains 50,000 to 60,000 clones, about 82% of them found a single time. The top ten constitute approximately 12% of the sample. Sequenced input: peripheral blood. The receptors were sampled from a human donor in a cohort sampled during active COVID-19.

This clone was observed once. This chain links TRBV19 with TRBJ1-4; tentative D call: TRBD1 (5 bases). This CDR3 comprises 16 residues. The V and J ends lost 7 bases and 0 bases respectively, with 15 bases between them. From germline, CDR1 is LNHDA and CDR2 SQIVND (reference sequence). In DNA form, the CDR3 reads TGTGCCAGTAAAAAACAGGAGTTTGCAACTAATGAAAAACTGTTTTTT. Protein: CASKKQEFATNEKLFF. Looking up the rest from reference TRBV19 and TRBJ1-4 gives the full variable domain: DGGITQSPKYLFRKEGQNVTLSCEQNLNHDAMYWYRQDPGQGLRLIYYSQIVNDFQKGDIAEGYSVSREKKESFPLTVTSAQKNPTAFYLCASKKQEFATNEKLFFGSGTQLSVL.

The chain links TRBV27 to TRBJ2-7; perhaps TRBD2 as D (6 bases). Germline V gives CDR1 MNHEY, CDR2 SMNVEV (reference sequence). The CDR3 runs 13 residues. V lost 5 bases and J 1 base, leaving 9 bases between the germline ends. As DNA, the CDR3 is TGTGCCAGCAGTCGGGAGCATTCCTACGAGCAGTACTTC. Translation: CASSREHSYEQYF.

V and J are TRBV7-3 and TRBJ2-1, with TRBD2 matching 8 bases. In germline, CDR1 is SGHTA, CDR2 FQGTGA. The ends lost 4 bases at V and 6 bases at J; junction bases unmatched: 8. The CDR3 spans 15 residues. The CDR3: CASSSSSGISNEQFF. The CDR3 coding sequence is TGTGCCAGCAGCTCAAGTAGCGGGATAAGCAATGAGCAGTTCTTC.

This chain links TRBV5-6 with TRBJ1-1; a weak D match, TRBD1 (5 bases). The CDR3 spans 16 residues. Germline lookup yields CDR1 SGHDT and CDR2 YYEEEE. Trimming pared 4 bases from V and 1 base from J, leaving 17 bases between. The DNA of the CDR3 is TGTGCCAGCAGCCCGGACGCGGCGGGGGAGAACACTGAAGCTTTCTTT. This sequence encodes CASSPDAAGENTEAFF.

The chain uses TRBV15 and TRBJ2-1, with 14 bases lining up with TRBD2. Germline V gene data show CDR1 as LNHNV and CDR2 as YYDKDF (reference sequence). The V segment lost 2 bases and the J segment 5 bases; nucleotides outside the gene matches: 5. This CDR3 is 17 amino acids long. The CDR3 DNA is TGTGCCACCAGCAGAAGGACTAGCGGGAGGCCGGACAATGAGCAGTTCTTC. This codes for CATSRRTSGRPDNEQFF.

This clone appeared a single time. The rearrangement links TRBV30 to TRBJ1-1; TRBD1 aligns across 7 bases. Germline V lookup: CDR1 GTSNPN, CDR2 SVGIG (reference sequence). With 4 bases clipped from V and 4 bases from J, the junction kept 6 bases outside the gene matches. CDR3 length: 13 residues. The CDR3 region has the DNA TGTGCCTGGAAAGACAGGGTAAGCACTGAAGCTTTCTTT. It encodes CAWKDRVSTEAFF.

The chain is built from TRBV4-1 and TRBJ2-5; 8 positions agree with TRBD2. V shed 1 base and J 2 bases; nucleotides not matched to a gene: 3. The CDR3 covers 15 residues. Per germline, CDR1 MGHRA and CDR2 YSYEKL. In DNA form, the CDR3 reads TGCGCCAGCAGCCAAGTACTAGCGGCACAAGAGACCCAGTACTTC. Encoded protein: CASSQVLAAQETQYF.

V is TRBV7-2 and J is TRBJ2-5, with TRBD1 matching 8 bases. Germline lookup yields CDR1 SGHTA and CDR2 FQGNSA. After removal of 5 bases from V and 4 bases from J, the junction contained 12 bases not matched to a gene. This CDR3 contains 16 residues. CDR3 sequence: CASSPVGQGWRETQYF. CDR3 sequence (DNA): TGTGCCAGCAGCCCGGTAGGACAGGGTTGGAGAGAGACCCAGTACTTC. The full variable domain, in which reference TRBV7-2 and TRBJ2-5 provide the parts outside the CDR3, is GAGVSQSPSNKVTEKGKDVELRCDPISGHTALYWYRQSLGQGLEFLIYFQGNSAPDKSGLPSDRFSAERTGGSVSTLTIQRTQQEDSAVYLCASSPVGQGWRETQYFGPGTRLLVL.

In its sample, this clone is medium-sized. As DNA, the CDR3 is TGTGCCAGCAGCCGAAGTTCTAGCGGAGCTAGCACAGATACGCAGTATTTT. As protein: CASSRSSSGASTDTQYF. The chain employs TRBV9 and TRBJ2-3; 7 bases fit TRBD2. CDR3 size: 17 residues. Germline V lookup: CDR1 SGDLS, CDR2 YYNGEE. V lost 4 bases to trimming and J lost 0 bases; unmatched junction nucleotides: 11.

The J gene is TRBJ2-4, the V gene TRBV3-1 (or the pseudogene TRBV3-2), with D perhaps TRBD2 (6 bases). This CDR3 has 14 amino acids. Germline V gene lookup returns CDR1 LGHDT and CDR2 YNNKEL (reference sequence). Trimming cost V 5 bases and J 2 bases, with 10 bases left between them. The CDR3 DNA follows: TGTGCCAGCAGCATTCGGGGGACCAAAAACATTCAGTACTTC. Translating gives CASSIRGTKNIQYF.

The chain uses TRBV5-1 and TRBJ1-1; the D gene is possibly TRBD1 (6 bases). Trimming stripped 0 bases from V and 4 bases from J, with 13 bases between. Germline V lookup: CDR1 SGHRS, CDR2 YFSETQ. The CDR3 loop spans 15 amino acids. For the CDR3, the DNA is TGCGCCAGCAGCTTGGTACAGGGCATGAGCACTGAAGCTTTCTTT. This encodes CASSLVQGMSTEAFF.

The CDR3 DNA sequence: TGCGCCAGCAGCCAAGCAGCGGGCTTCACAGATACGCAGTATTTT. Its protein product is CASSQAAGFTDTQYF. This chain joins TRBV4-1 and TRBJ2-3; tentative D call: TRBD2 (6 bases). V lost 1 base to trimming and J lost 2 bases, with 10 bases between them. CDR1 and CDR2 (germline): MGHRA, YSYEKL. This CDR3 has 15 residues.

This chain joins TRBV28 and TRBJ2-1, with D maybe TRBD1 (6 bases). The CDR3 totals 13 residues. Germline V CDR1 and CDR2: MDHEN, SYDVKM. Between the trimmed V and J ends, which lost 7 bases and 5 bases, there was a span of 12 bases. This chain's CDR3 is CASNQQGDNEQFF. The CDR3 DNA follows: TGTGCCAGCAACCAACAGGGAGACAATGAGCAGTTCTTC.

The chain couples TRBV10-2 to TRBJ2-3, with D uncertain. Germline values: CDR1 WSHSY, CDR2 SAAADI. The CDR3 runs 14 residues. The germline V and J ends were trimmed by 3 bases and 0 bases, with 7 bases remaining between them. CDR3: CASSDSHSTDTQYF. Here the CDR3 DNA reads TGCGCCAGCAGTGATTCCCATAGCACAGATACGCAGTATTTT.

The CDR3 reads CASSLVQGGYTF. In nucleotides, the CDR3 is TGTGCCAGCAGCTTAGTACAGGGAGGCTACACCTTC. This chain uses TRBV7-8 with TRBJ1-2, with D maybe TRBD1 (6 bases). V was clipped by 1 base and J by 8 bases, with 8 bases between them. Germline V gene sequence: CDR1 SGHVS, CDR2 FQNEAQ. The CDR3 consists of 12 residues.